These 2 T cell receptor beta chains came from one sample sequenced in a study of blood T cell repertoires in COVID-19. This table comes from immunoSEQ multiplex PCR, and its TCRdb copy is limited to in-frame clones, with some not included. The table shows some 490,000 clones, with approximately 83% occurring only once. Sequenced input: peripheral blood. The origin of the receptors is a human donor in a cohort sampled during active COVID-19.

The chain has TRBV5-6 and TRBJ2-7, with a tentative D call TRBD1 (6 bases). The CDR3 is 15 residues long. CDR1 is SGHDT and CDR2 is YYEEEE in the germline V gene. V lost 3 bases, J lost 1 base, and 14 bases lay in between. The CDR3 nucleotides read TGTGCCAGCAGCTCCTGGAGACAGGAGTCCTACGAGCAGTACTTC. Its protein product is CASSSWRQESYEQYF.

V usage is TRBV5-1 and J usage is TRBJ2-7; 14 nucleotides line up with TRBD2. V lost 1 base, J lost 5 bases, and 8 bases stayed unmatched. CDR3 length: 17 amino acids. Germline CDR1 is SGHRS and CDR2 is YFSETQ. The CDR3 reads CASSLPRLAGGSHEQYF. The CDR3 nucleotides read TGCGCCAGCAGCTTGCCCCGACTAGCGGGAGGGAGTCACGAGCAGTACTTC.